Listed below are T cell receptor beta chains from one sample, sequenced in a study of T cell responses to AZD1222 COVID-19 vaccine. Some clones are missing from TCRdb's copy, which holds only in-frame ones; the method was immunoSEQ multiplex PCR. The sample table includes over 140,000 clones. The specimen was peripheral blood. The receptor set was obtained from an adult in good health. Each CDR3 is given with its conserved first and last residue. D genes are given only for firm matches.

V: TRBV9
D: -
J: TRBJ2-2
CDR3: CASSAHERGELFF
DNA: TGTGCCAGCAGCGCTCACGAGAGGGGGGAGCTGTTTTTT

V: TRBV30
D: TRBD1
J: TRBJ1-2
CDR3: CAWSPRTGDGYTF
DNA: TGTGCCTGGAGTCCTCGGACAGGGGACGGCTACACCTTC

V: TRBV7-9
D: -
J: TRBJ1-6
CDR3: CASSLEPGLNSPLHF
DNA: TGTGCCAGCAGCTTAGAGCCCGGACTTAATTCACCCCTCCACTTT

V: TRBV7-7
D: -
J: TRBJ2-7
CDR3: CASWGDRQSSYEQYF
DNA: TGTGCCAGCTGGGGAGATAGGCAGAGCTCCTACGAGCAGTACTTC

V: TRBV18
D: -
J: TRBJ1-6
CDR3: CASSPRSLKESSYNSPLHF
DNA: TGTGCCAGCTCACCACGGAGCCTCAAAGAAAGCTCCTATAATTCACCCCTCCACTTT

V: TRBV11-3
D: -
J: TRBJ2-1
CDR3: CASSLAGEPKEQFF
DNA: TGTGCCAGCAGCTTAGCTGGGGAGCCTAAAGAGCAGTTCTTC

V: TRBV5-1
D: -
J: TRBJ1-6
CDR3: CASSLELRNSPLHF
DNA: TGCGCCAGCAGCTTGGAGCTCCGAAATTCACCCCTCCACTTT

V: TRBV6-5
D: -
J: TRBJ2-7
CDR3: CASQATGFDGYEQYF
DNA: TGTGCCAGCCAAGCGACAGGTTTTGATGGGTACGAGCAGTACTTC

V: TRBV19
D: -
J: TRBJ2-7
CDR3: CASSTSGGGINEQYF
DNA: TGTGCCAGTAGTACCTCTGGAGGGGGCATCAACGAGCAGTACTTC

V: TRBV29-1
D: -
J: TRBJ1-4
CDR3: CSVTWQGREKLFF
DNA: TGCAGCGTTACTTGGCAGGGAAGGGAAAAACTGTTTTTT

V: TRBV5-5
D: -
J: TRBJ1-2
CDR3: CASSLDSGVGGYTF
DNA: TGTGCCAGCAGCTTGGATTCAGGAGTTGGTGGCTACACCTTC

V: TRBV5-4
D: -
J: TRBJ1-3
CDR3: CASSLGHSGNTIYF
DNA: TGTGCCAGCAGCTTGGGACACTCTGGAAACACCATATATTTT

V: TRBV2
D: -
J: TRBJ1-2
CDR3: CASSDWGNYGYTF
DNA: TGTGCCAGCAGTGATTGGGGGAACTATGGCTACACCTTC

V: TRBV27
D: -
J: TRBJ1-3
CDR3: CASSPALSGNTIYF
DNA: TGTGCCAGCAGCCCAGCTCTTTCTGGAAACACCATATATTTT

V: TRBV5-5
D: -
J: TRBJ1-3
CDR3: CASSLAGDTGNTIYF
DNA: TGTGCCAGCAGCTTGGCGGGAGACACTGGAAACACCATATATTTT

V: TRBV6-5
D: TRBD1
J: TRBJ1-2
CDR3: CASSLRQGAYYGYTF
DNA: TGTGCCAGCAGTTTACGACAGGGGGCCTACTATGGCTACACCTTC

V: TRBV5-8
D: -
J: TRBJ2-2
CDR3: CASSPWMNVGNTGELFF
DNA: TGTGCCAGCAGCCCTTGGATGAATGTCGGGAACACCGGGGAGCTGTTTTTT

V: TRBV7-9
D: -
J: TRBJ1-3
CDR3: CASSLVSGNTIYF
DNA: TGTGCCAGCAGCTTGGTCTCTGGAAACACCATATATTTT

V: TRBV5-4
D: -
J: TRBJ1-4
CDR3: CASSQTTSPLTTNEKLFF
DNA: TGTGCCAGCAGCCAGACGACAAGCCCGCTGACAACTAATGAAAAACTGTTTTTT

V: TRBV19
D: TRBD1
J: TRBJ1-2
CDR3: CASSSRTGGDYGYTF
DNA: TGTGCCAGTAGTTCCCGGACAGGGGGCGACTATGGCTACACCTTC

V: TRBV28
D: -
J: TRBJ1-2
CDR3: CASSPILQGTLGYTF
DNA: TGTGCCAGCAGTCCGATCCTACAGGGTACTCTTGGCTACACCTTC

V: TRBV29-1
D: -
J: TRBJ2-1
CDR3: CSVDGTFNEQFF
DNA: TGCAGCGTTGACGGGACTTTCAATGAGCAGTTCTTC

V: TRBV7-2
D: -
J: TRBJ1-2
CDR3: CASSLTPDLKASGYTF
DNA: TGTGCCAGCAGCTTAACCCCCGACTTAAAAGCTAGTGGCTACACCTTC

V: TRBV20-1
D: -
J: TRBJ1-2
CDR3: CSASDNYGYTF
DNA: TGCAGTGCCTCAGATAACTATGGCTACACCTTC